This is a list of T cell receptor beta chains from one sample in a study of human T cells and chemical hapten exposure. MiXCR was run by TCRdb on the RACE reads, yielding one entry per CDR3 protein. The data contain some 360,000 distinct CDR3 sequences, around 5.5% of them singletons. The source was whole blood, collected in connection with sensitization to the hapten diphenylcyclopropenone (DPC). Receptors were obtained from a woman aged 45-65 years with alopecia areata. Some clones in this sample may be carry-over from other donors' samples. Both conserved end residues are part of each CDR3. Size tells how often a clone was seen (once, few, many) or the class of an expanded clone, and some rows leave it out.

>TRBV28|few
CASSFFGTSGRARETQYF
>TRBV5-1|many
CASSLGYRTSYNEQFF
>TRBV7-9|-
CASSSSVYSYEQYF
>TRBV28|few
CASSRTDGDTEAFF
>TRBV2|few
CASRGQGAKGTEAFF
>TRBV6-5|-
CASSYEGAKGDGYTF
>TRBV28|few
CASTLGTGSSYEQYF
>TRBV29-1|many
CSVEGLTYEQYF
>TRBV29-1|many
CSVRGAGRYEQYF
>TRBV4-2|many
CASSQALGQGSSDTQYF
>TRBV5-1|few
CASSLAAGGLADTQYF
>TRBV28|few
CASERENTDTQYF
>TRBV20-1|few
CSVSRDGTNTEAFF